One sample yielded the 5 T cell receptor beta chains listed below, sequenced in a study of blood T cell repertoires in COVID-19. The repertoire was sequenced with immunoSEQ multiplex PCR; TCRdb's copy has only in-frame clones and lacks some. The table includes approximately 110,000 clones, 75% to 90% detected once. Sequencing was done on a sample of peripheral blood. The receptor set was obtained from a woman of 80 years or more with acute or convalescent COVID-19.

This sequence joins TRBV11-3 and TRBJ1-1; D may be TRBD1 (6 bases). The CDR3 has 15 residues. V lost 1 base to trimming and J lost 1 base, with 10 bases between them. Germline V lookup: CDR1 SGHNT, CDR2 YENEEA. CDR3 protein: CASSLAGTQNTEAFF. CDR3 DNA sequence: TGTGCCAGCAGCTTAGCCGGGACACAGAACACTGAAGCTTTCTTT.

The chain's CDR3 is CASSGQENTIYF. The CDR3, as DNA: TGTGCCAGCAGTGGACAGGAAAACACCATATATTTT. The V call is TRBV6-6, the J call TRBJ1-3, with 7 bases lining up with TRBD1. The germline V gene has CDR1 MNHNY and CDR2 SVGAGI (reference sequence). This CDR3 comprises 12 residues. The J segment lost 6 bases and the V segment lost 5 bases, leaving 1 base of the junction unmatched.

The chain carries TRBV4-1 and TRBJ1-5, with a weak D call TRBD1 (6 bases). V lost 0 bases to trimming and J lost 1 base, with 22 bases between them. Germline V gene sequence: CDR1 MGHRA, CDR2 YSYEKL. The CDR3 totals 20 residues. CDR3 sequence reads: CASSQDESTSPGTSNQPQHF. The CDR3 nucleotides read TGCGCCAGCAGCCAAGATGAGTCGACCTCACCTGGGACAAGCAATCAGCCCCAGCATTTT.

To note about this clone: The sample carries other DNA sequences with the same CDR3. The genes are TRBV6-5 and TRBJ1-1; unclear D gene. Trimming shortened V by 2 bases and J by 4 bases, and 8 bases separated the two germline ends. The CDR3 spans 13 residues. Per the germline V gene, CDR1 is MNHEY and CDR2 is SVGAGI. DNA of the CDR3: TGTGCCAGCAGTTACCCAGGTGGCACTGAAGCTTTCTTT. It yields the protein CASSYPGGTEAFF.

This chain links TRBV10-3 with TRBJ1-5; D is perhaps TRBD1 (6 bases). V was shortened by 1 base and J by 1 base, with 11 bases between the two germline ends. The CDR3 covers 16 residues. CDR1 and CDR2 (germline): ENHRY, SYGVKD. The CDR3 DNA reads TGTGCCATCAGTGAGTTGGGAGGGGGGAGCAATCAGCCCCAGCATTTT. This translates into CAISELGGGSNQPQHF.